The clone carrying this T cell receptor (beta chain) showed up just once. As yet, its antigen is unknown. The CDR3 spans 15 residues. Germline V gene data show CDR1 as SGHNT and CDR2 as YYREEE (reference sequence). V shed 4 bases, J shed 6 bases, and the junction held 10 bases outside the gene matches. The sample belongs to a study of T cell responses to AZD1222 COVID-19 vaccine. Profiled with immunoSEQ multiplex PCR; TCRdb holds only in-frame clones, not every one. Of 150,000 to 200,000 clones in the sample, 88% are singletons; the top ten hold 7.7%. Findings and limits, study-wide: Seropositive at baseline were only a handful of AZD1222 recipients. Spike-specific TCR breadth and depth were elevated following two AZD1222 doses.

This clonotype was sampled from an adult in good health. Specimen: peripheral blood, collected on day 0 of AZD1222 vaccination. The chain joins TRBV5-4 to TRBJ1-5; 7 bases fit TRBD1. The CDR3 DNA is TGTGCCAGCAGCATACCCGACAGGGACGGTCAGCCCCAGCATTTT. It specifies CASSIPDRDGQPQHF. Filled out from reference TRBV5-4 and TRBJ1-5, the complete variable domain reads ETGVTQSPTHLIKTRGQQVTLRCSSQSGHNTVSWYQQALGQGPQFIFQYYREEENGRGNFPPRFSGLQFPNYSSELNVNALELDDSALYLCASSIPDRDGQPQHFGDGTRLSIL.